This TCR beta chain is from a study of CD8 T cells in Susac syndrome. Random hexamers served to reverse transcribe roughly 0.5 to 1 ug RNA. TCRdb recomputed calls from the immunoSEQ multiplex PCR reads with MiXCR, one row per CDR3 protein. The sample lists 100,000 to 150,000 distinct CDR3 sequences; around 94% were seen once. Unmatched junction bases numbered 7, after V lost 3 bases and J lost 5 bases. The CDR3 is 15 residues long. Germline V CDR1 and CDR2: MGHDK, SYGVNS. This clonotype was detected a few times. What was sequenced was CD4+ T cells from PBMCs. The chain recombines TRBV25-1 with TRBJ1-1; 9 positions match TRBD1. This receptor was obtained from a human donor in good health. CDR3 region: CASSDPGTGNTEAFF. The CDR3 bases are TGTGCCAGCAGTGATCCTGGGACAGGGAATACTGAAGCTTTCTTT.